The TCR beta chain described here comes from a study of T cells in tumors after PD-1 blockade. Background on the study: No patient had prior checkpoint blockade, systemic immunosuppression, or radiotherapy within 4 weeks.

Before and after PD-1 blockade, biopsies were collected from the same primary tumor site. Input was roughly 550 ng to 6,500 ng of genomic DNA from tumor or blood. The table came from immunoSEQ multiplex PCR; TCRdb's copy has only in-frame clones and leaves some out. This table has fewer than 9,000 clones, around two thirds appearing once. With 5 bases clipped from V and 4 bases from J, the junction kept 5 bases outside the gene matches. The CDR3 loop spans 15 amino acids. CDR1 is SGHTA and CDR2 is FQGNSA in the germline V gene. The clonotype originates from a human donor with basal cell carcinoma. The material sequenced was tumor tissue, taken after anti-PD-1 treatment. The chain combines TRBV7-2 with TRBJ2-2; TRBD1 aligns across 9 bases. The CDR3 protein is CASSTGTGSTGELFF. The CDR3, as DNA: TGTGCCAGCAGCACCGGGACAGGGAGCACCGGGGAGCTGTTTTTT.